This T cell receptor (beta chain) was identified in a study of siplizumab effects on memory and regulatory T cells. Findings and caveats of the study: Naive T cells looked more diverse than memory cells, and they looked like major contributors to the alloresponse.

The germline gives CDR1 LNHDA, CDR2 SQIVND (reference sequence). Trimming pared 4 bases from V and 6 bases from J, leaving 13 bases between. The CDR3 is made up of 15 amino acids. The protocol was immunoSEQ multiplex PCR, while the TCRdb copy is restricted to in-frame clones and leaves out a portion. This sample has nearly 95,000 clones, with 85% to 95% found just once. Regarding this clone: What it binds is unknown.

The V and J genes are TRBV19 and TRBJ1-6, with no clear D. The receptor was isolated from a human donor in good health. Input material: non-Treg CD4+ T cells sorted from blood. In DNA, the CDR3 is TGTGCCAGTAGTACCCGACCGGGTGTTAATTCACCCCTCCACTTT. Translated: CASSTRPGVNSPLHF.